Listed here are 29 T cell receptor beta chains from one sample, sequenced in a study of CD8 T cells in Susac syndrome. A quantity of roughly 0.5 to 1 ug RNA underwent reverse transcription using random hexamers. One entry per CDR3 protein results from TCRdb running MiXCR on the immunoSEQ multiplex PCR reads. The sample contains under 200,000 distinct CDR3 sequences, 85% to 95% of which appear only once. The sample comprised CD8+ T cells from PBMCs. These TCRs come from a human donor with multiple sclerosis.

The chain recombines TRBV29-1 with TRBJ1-1; 7 positions agree with TRBD1. Germline CDR1 SQVTM, CDR2 ANQGSEA. With 7 bases clipped from V and 3 bases from J, the junction kept 5 bases outside the gene matches. This CDR3 is built from 12 residues. This CDR3 reads CSALTGDTEAFF. In DNA form, the CDR3 reads TGCAGCGCCTTAACAGGGGACACTGAAGCTTTCTTT.

CDR3 sequence: CASNVAFSGLTQETQYF. CDR3 DNA sequence: TGTGCCTCCAACGTGGCCTTTAGCGGGTTGACTCAAGAGACCCAGTACTTC. V gene TRBV5-6 combines with J gene TRBJ2-5; 7 nucleotides match TRBD2. Trimming at V came to 10 bases and at J to 2 bases, leaving 20 bases not matched to a gene. CDR3 size: 17 residues. CDR1 is SGHDT, CDR2 YYEEEE, per germline.

CDR3 sequence reads: CASSIEGYQPQHF. The DNA for the CDR3 is TGTGCCAGTAGTATCGAAGGGTATCAGCCCCAGCATTTT. The V and J genes are TRBV19 and TRBJ1-5, with D uncertain. The CDR3 length is 13 residues. In germline, CDR1 is LNHDA, CDR2 SQIVND (reference sequence). V was pared by 3 bases and J by 5 bases, with 8 bases between.

For the CDR3, the DNA is TGTGCCAGCAGCGGACTCTCAGGAGGATCAGATACGCAGTATTTT. Translating it yields CASSGLSGGSDTQYF. The rearrangement links TRBV7-6 to TRBJ2-3; possible D gene TRBD2, 5 bases. Per germline, CDR1 SGHVS and CDR2 FNYEAQ. Trimming shortened V by 5 bases and J by 4 bases, and 16 bases separated the two germline ends. The CDR3 consists of 15 residues.

The chain employs TRBV27 and TRBJ1-1; 9 bases match TRBD1. CDR1 MNHEY and CDR2 SMNVEV come from the germline V gene (reference sequence). This CDR3 region has 17 residues. J lost 4 bases, V lost 3 bases, and 12 bases had no gene match. CDR3 protein: CASSFIETGGIATEAFF. The CDR3 DNA follows: TGTGCCAGCAGTTTCATCGAGACAGGGGGAATAGCCACTGAAGCTTTCTTT.

This chain connects TRBV13 to TRBJ1-1; a possible D gene is TRBD1 (5 bases). The V end lost 5 bases, the J end lost 7 bases, and 17 bases lay between the germline ends. From germline, CDR1 is PRHDT and CDR2 FYEKMQ (reference sequence). The CDR3 sequence is 14 residues long. CDR3 protein: CASSVGRGSLEAFF. The CDR3 DNA follows: TGTGCCAGCAGCGTCGGCCGGGGGTCTCTTGAAGCTTTCTTT.

The J gene is TRBJ2-7, the V gene TRBV7-2; tentatively, D is TRBD1 (5 bases). The CDR3 length is 12 residues. The germline CDR1 and CDR2 sequences are SGHTA and FQGNSA. Between the trimmed V and J ends, which lost 6 bases and 3 bases, there was a span of 9 bases. The CDR3 nucleotides read TGTGCCAGCAGAAAGGACATCTACGAGCAGTACTTC. It yields the protein CASRKDIYEQYF. Drawing the rest from reference TRBV7-2 and TRBJ2-7, the complete variable domain is GAGVSQSPSNKVTEKGKDVELRCDPISGHTALYWYRQSLGQGLEFLIYFQGNSAPDKSGLPSDRFSAERTGGSVSTLTIQRTQQEDSAVYLCASRKDIYEQYFGPGTRLTVT.

This chain connects TRBV9 to TRBJ2-1; no definite D call. The ends were cut back, 2 bases at V and 6 bases at J, with 6 bases in the middle. This CDR3 has 12 residues. The germline V gene encodes CDR1 SGDLS and CDR2 YYNGEE. The DNA of the CDR3 is TGTGCCAGCAGCGTGAGTTCCAATGAGCAGTTCTTC. This sequence encodes CASSVSSNEQFF. Combining the CDR3 with reference TRBV9 and TRBJ2-1 gives the whole variable domain DSGVTQTPKHLITATGQRVTLRCSPRSGDLSVYWYQQSLDQGLQFLIQYYNGEERAKGNILERFSAQQFPDLHSELNLSSLELGDSALYFCASSVSSNEQFFGPGTRLTVL.

The chain links TRBV28 to TRBJ2-7; either TRBD1 or TRBD2 may supply D (5 bases each). Germline CDR1 reads MDHEN; CDR2 reads SYDVKM. V was cut by 3 bases and J by 0 bases, with 9 bases left in between. The CDR3 has 14 residues. CDR3 bases: TGTGCCAGCAGTTTGTCAGGGAGCTCCTACGAGCAGTACTTC. It translates to CASSLSGSSYEQYF.

The CDR3 nucleotides read TGTGCCAGTGCCCCGGTCCCGGGGGATGCCACCGGGGAGCTGTTTTTT. It translates to CASAPVPGDATGELFF. This chain connects TRBV19 to TRBJ2-2, with D tentatively TRBD2 (6 bases). V dropped 8 bases and J dropped 4 bases, with 20 bases sitting between them. Germline CDR1 LNHDA, CDR2 SQIVND (reference sequence). The CDR3 is 16 amino acids. The full variable domain, completed using reference TRBV19 and TRBJ2-2, is DGGITQSPKYLFRKEGQNVTLSCEQNLNHDAMYWYRQDPGQGLRLIYYSQIVNDFQKGDIAEGYSVSREKKESFPLTVTSAQKNPTAFYLCASAPVPGDATGELFFGEGSRLTVL.

The chain uses TRBV28 and TRBJ1-2; D is unresolved. Germline CDR1 is MDHEN and CDR2 is SYDVKM. The CDR3 is 14 residues long. Deletions cut 5 bases from V and 6 bases from J, with 16 bases between. The DNA for the CDR3 is TGTGCCAGCAGTATCCCCTCCCCCGTGGATGGCTACACCTTC. It codes for CASSIPSPVDGYTF.

The V gene is TRBV5-1, the J gene TRBJ2-5; TRBD1 aligns across 8 bases. V shed 4 bases, J shed 0 bases, and the junction held 11 bases outside the gene matches. Germline CDR1 and CDR2: SGHRS and YFSETQ. This CDR3 has 17 amino acids. CDR3 nucleotide sequence: TGCGCCAGCAGCCGACCCAAAGACAGGGGCTACCAAGAGACCCAGTACTTC. It yields the protein CASSRPKDRGYQETQYF. Full variable domain (remainder filled in from reference TRBV5-1 and TRBJ2-5): KAGVTQTPRYLIKTRGQQVTLSCSPISGHRSVSWYQQTPGQGLQFLFEYFSETQRNKGNFPGRFSGRQFSNSRSEMNVSTLELGDSALYLCASSRPKDRGYQETQYFGPGTRLLVL.

The CDR3 sequence: CASSPTTGYTGELFF. CDR3 nucleotides: TGTGCCAGCAGCCCAACGACAGGGTACACCGGGGAGCTGTTTTTT. The rearrangement uses TRBV7-9 and TRBJ2-2; 7 bases fit TRBD1. Germline V lookup: CDR1 SEHNR, CDR2 FQNEAQ (reference sequence). The J segment lost 3 bases and the V segment lost 5 bases, leaving 6 bases of the junction unmatched. CDR3 length: 15 residues.

The chain recombines TRBV5-1 with TRBJ1-4, with 7 bases fitting TRBD1. V lost 4 bases to trimming and J lost 7 bases; unmatched junction nucleotides: 4. The CDR3 loop spans 13 amino acids. CDR1 is SGHRS, CDR2 YFSETQ, per germline. The CDR3 loop is CASSAGQPEKLFF. In DNA, the CDR3 is TGCGCCAGCAGCGCGGGACAGCCTGAAAAACTGTTTTTT.

The CDR3 DNA is TGTGCCAGCAGCCAAGATGGACAATCCTACGAGCAGTACTTC. Protein: CASSQDGQSYEQYF. The J gene is TRBJ2-7, the V gene TRBV14; a possible D gene is TRBD1 (5 bases). Germline assignment: CDR1 SGHDN and CDR2 FVKESK. The ends were cut back, 0 bases at V and 1 base at J, with 7 bases in the middle. The CDR3 totals 14 residues.

The chain has TRBV27 and TRBJ2-1, with D possibly matching TRBD1 (6 bases). The germline gives CDR1 MNHEY, CDR2 SMNVEV (reference sequence). The ends were cut back, 2 bases at V and 9 bases at J, with 20 bases in the middle. This CDR3 spans 16 amino acids. The CDR3 spells CASSLNYRVPPGEQFF. CDR3 sequence (DNA): TGTGCCAGCAGTTTAAATTACAGGGTGCCTCCAGGTGAGCAGTTCTTC.

V and J are TRBV3-1 and TRBJ2-1, with D perhaps matching TRBD1 (6 bases). Trimming took 2 bases from V and 6 from J, leaving 11 bases between them. This CDR3 has 14 amino acids. The germline V gene has CDR1 LGHDT and CDR2 YNNKEL (reference sequence). The CDR3 spells CASSQPDSINEQFF. Here the CDR3 DNA reads TGTGCCAGCAGCCAACCGGACAGCATCAATGAGCAGTTCTTC.

This clonotype is a singleton in its sample. The chain has TRBV20-1 and TRBJ2-7, with no clear D. Trimming shortened V by 3 bases and J by 0 bases, and 12 bases separated the two germline ends. The length of the CDR3 is 14 residues. CDR1 DFQATT and CDR2 SNEGSKA come from the germline V gene (reference sequence). The CDR3 region has the DNA TGCAGTGCTAGTGGTCGGGCAGACTCCTACGAGCAGTACTTC. Its protein product is CSASGRADSYEQYF.

J is TRBJ2-7 and V is TRBV28; 7 positions agree with TRBD2. The V gene end was trimmed by 3 bases and the J gene end by 6 bases; junction bases not matched to a gene: 14. The germline V gene encodes CDR1 MDHEN and CDR2 SYDVKM. The CDR3 length is 16 residues. CDR3 DNA: TGTGCCAGCAGTTTTATGAGGGAGGGCCCTTCTGGCGAGCAGTACTTC. Translated: CASSFMREGPSGEQYF.

The chain recombines TRBV5-1 with TRBJ2-7, with D perhaps matching TRBD2 (5 bases). The length of the CDR3 is 12 residues. The V end was cut by 2 bases, the J end by 6 bases, with 9 bases between. Germline V gene lookup returns CDR1 SGHRS and CDR2 YFSETQ. The CDR3 loop reads CASSFPGLEQYF. The CDR3 coding sequence is TGCGCCAGCAGCTTCCCCGGACTCGAGCAGTACTTC.

This chain uses TRBV7-9 with TRBJ2-7; the D is unclear. This CDR3 comprises 15 residues. The V and J ends lost 5 bases and 3 bases respectively, with 17 bases between them. Germline lookup yields CDR1 SEHNR and CDR2 FQNEAQ (reference sequence). The CDR3 here is CASSTLNERLYEQYF. CDR3 nucleotide sequence: TGTGCCAGCAGCACACTGAATGAGCGTCTCTACGAGCAGTACTTC.

CDR3: CASSSLGATAKNIQYF. The CDR3 nucleotides are TGTGCCAGCAGCTCGCTGGGAGCCACAGCCAAAAACATTCAGTACTTC. V usage is TRBV7-8 and J usage is TRBJ2-4, with D perhaps matching TRBD2 (5 bases). The germline V gene encodes CDR1 SGHVS and CDR2 FQNEAQ. V was cut by 4 bases and J by 0 bases, with 13 bases left in between. CDR3 length: 16 residues.

The V gene is TRBV4-1, the J gene TRBJ1-5; D ambiguous. The CDR3 covers 15 residues. The V end lost 1 base, the J end lost 6 bases, and 13 bases lay between the germline ends. Germline assignment: CDR1 MGHRA and CDR2 YSYEKL. CDR3 DNA sequence: TGCGCCAGCAGCCAAGGTCTGGCGTCGGGTCAGCCCCAGCATTTT. Amino acids: CASSQGLASGQPQHF.

This sequence joins TRBV10-3 and TRBJ2-2; weak D call: TRBD1 (7 bases). Germline CDR1 is ENHRY and CDR2 is SYGVKD. V was shortened by 8 bases and J by 6 bases, with 13 bases between the two germline ends. This CDR3 has 13 amino acids. The DNA for the CDR3 is TGTGCCATCGGACAGGAGGGGTCCGGGGAGCTGTTTTTT. This codes for CAIGQEGSGELFF.

The chain carries TRBV27 and TRBJ2-1, with a weak D call TRBD2 (6 bases). This CDR3 region has 12 residues. CDR1 and CDR2 (germline): MNHEY, SMNVEV (reference sequence). V lost 6 bases, J lost 7 bases, and 10 bases lay in between. CDR3 amino acids: CASSRGFNEQFF. The CDR3, as DNA: TGTGCCAGCAGCCGGGGGTTTAATGAGCAGTTCTTC.

The chain combines TRBV7-9 with TRBJ2-5, with D uncertain. The CDR3 has 11 amino acids. Trimming took off 5 bases at V and 9 bases at J, with 10 bases between the two ends. The germline gives CDR1 SEHNR, CDR2 FQNEAQ (reference sequence). CDR3 residues: CASSDGPSQYF. As DNA, the CDR3 is TGTGCCAGCAGCGACGGGCCCTCCCAGTACTTC.

The V call is TRBV29-1, the J call TRBJ2-2; perhaps TRBD1 as D (5 bases). V was clipped by 3 bases and J by 0 bases, with 11 bases between them. Germline V CDR1 and CDR2: SQVTM, ANQGSEA. The CDR3 totals 15 residues. The CDR3 DNA reads TGCAGCGTTGATCAAACAGGATCGAACACCGGGGAGCTGTTTTTT. Translating it yields CSVDQTGSNTGELFF.

The genes are TRBV20-1 and TRBJ1-1; D not resolved. Germline loops: CDR1 DFQATT, CDR2 SNEGSKA (reference sequence). Trimming pared 0 bases from V and 4 bases from J, leaving 15 bases between. The CDR3 has 15 residues. CDR3 DNA sequence: TGCAGTGCTAGAGATAGCGGATTCTTGGGCACTGAAGCTTTCTTT. Its protein product is CSARDSGFLGTEAFF.

J is TRBJ1-1 and V is TRBV18; D might be TRBD1 (5 bases). CDR1 KGHSH and CDR2 LQKENI come from the germline V gene. The CDR3 runs 15 residues. Trimming took 0 bases from V and 8 from J, leaving 16 bases between them. The CDR3, as DNA: TGTGCCAGCTCACCACCTTCGGGGGGGTATGCCGAAGCTTTCTTT. It encodes CASSPPSGGYAEAFF.